Below, 30 T cell receptor beta chains from the same sample are listed, as sequenced in a study of T-cell memory formation after mild COVID-19. TCRdb re-called the 5' RACE reads through MiXCR, storing one row per CDR3 protein. This table holds 540,000 or so distinct CDR3 sequences, about 20% found once. The sample comprised PBMCs or a T cell subset sorted from them (not recorded which). These receptors all stem from an adult woman who had mild COVID-19 (a few samples of this study predate the infection). Cell type and time point are not known.

In this sample, this clonotype turned up a few times. J is TRBJ2-7 and V is TRBV6-5, with TRBD1 matching over 11 bases. Germline V gene lookup returns CDR1 MNHEY and CDR2 SVGAGI. After removal of 0 bases from V and 3 bases from J, the junction contained 7 bases not matched to a gene. The CDR3 is 17 residues long. The CDR3 spells CASSYSGTGGSGYEQYF. The CDR3 coding sequence is TGTGCCAGCAGTTACTCCGGGACAGGGGGATCAGGCTACGAGCAGTACTTC.

V and J are TRBV12-3 or TRBV12-4 and TRBJ2-5, with a possible D match to TRBD1 (5 bases). The CDR3 is made up of 18 amino acids. Trimming left V 3 bases short and J 2 bases short, with 22 bases between. In nucleotides, the CDR3 is TGTGCCAGCAGTTTGATTCTTTCCCAGGGTCTCCCGCAAGAGACCCAGTACTTC. It yields the protein CASSLILSQGLPQETQYF.

The gene calls are TRBV19 and TRBJ1-2; no reliable D call. The germline V and J ends were trimmed by 6 bases and 4 bases, with 24 bases remaining between them. The CDR3 totals 17 residues. Germline lookup yields CDR1 LNHDA and CDR2 SQIVND (reference sequence). CDR3 bases: TGTGCCAGTAGCCAATTGGCCGCCACGGGTTTCCCCTATGGCTACACCTTC. This gives the protein CASSQLAATGFPYGYTF.

This clonotype showed up just a few times. The gene calls are TRBV5-5 and TRBJ2-2, with D unresolved. The CDR3 runs to 13 residues. V lost 3 bases, J lost 3 bases, and 6 bases lay in between. The germline V gene encodes CDR1 SGHKS and CDR2 YYEKEE (reference sequence). CDR3 DNA: TGTGCCAGCAGCTACGATGACACCGGGGAGCTGTTTTTT. Its protein is CASSYDDTGELFF.

The J gene is TRBJ2-1, the V gene TRBV20-1; D ambiguous. This CDR3 comprises 15 residues. Trimming pared 0 bases from V and 6 bases from J, leaving 15 bases between. Germline V lookup: CDR1 DFQATT, CDR2 SNEGSKA (reference sequence). Written as DNA, the CDR3 is TGCAGTGCTAGAGATCCCAACTCTCGGGTCAATGAGCAGTTCTTC. It codes for CSARDPNSRVNEQFF.

The chain joins TRBV27 to TRBJ2-7; 10 nucleotides match TRBD1. The trim removed 2 bases at V and 2 bases at J, leaving 6 bases unmatched. The CDR3 has 16 residues. From germline, CDR1 is MNHEY and CDR2 SMNVEV (reference sequence). The CDR3 loop is CASSLVGTGAPYEQYF. In DNA, the CDR3 is TGTGCCAGCAGTTTAGTTGGGACAGGGGCCCCCTACGAGCAGTACTTC.

The rearrangement links TRBV20-1 to TRBJ2-7, with D tentatively TRBD1 or TRBD2 (7 bases each). Deletions cut 5 bases from V and 3 bases from J, with 23 bases between. Germline values: CDR1 DFQATT, CDR2 SNEGSKA (reference sequence). The CDR3 spans 16 residues. The CDR3 bases are TGCAGTGCTCCCGGGGGGAGGGGGCCTTTAAACTACGAGCAGTACTTC. Amino acid sequence: CSAPGGRGPLNYEQYF.

The rearrangement links TRBV7-9 to TRBJ2-7; 12 bases agree with TRBD1. The CDR3 extends over 14 amino acids. V gave up 5 bases and J gave up 3 bases; unmatched junction bases: 2. From germline, CDR1 is SEHNR and CDR2 FQNEAQ (reference sequence). The CDR3 reads CASSGTGGLYEQYF. The DNA of the CDR3 is TGTGCCAGCAGCGGGACAGGGGGCCTCTACGAGCAGTACTTC.

The chain joins TRBV6-5 to TRBJ1-6; 8 bases match TRBD1. The CDR3 is 14 amino acids. J was trimmed by 11 bases and V by 6 bases; bases with no gene match: 9. Germline V gene data show CDR1 as MNHEY and CDR2 as SVGAGI. CDR3 protein: CASRRDRGETPLHF. CDR3 sequence (DNA): TGTGCCAGCAGGCGCGACAGGGGTGAGACACCCCTCCACTTT.

This clonotype was picked up a small number of times. J is TRBJ2-5 and V is TRBV7-9; 10 bases map to TRBD2. The germline CDR1 and CDR2 sequences are SEHNR and FQNEAQ (reference sequence). J gave up 3 bases and V 5 bases, and 6 bases lay outside the gene matches. The CDR3 is 15 amino acids. The CDR3 nucleotides are TGTGCCAGCAGCCGTAGGACTAGCGGTAAAGAGACCCAGTACTTC. Amino acid sequence: CASSRRTSGKETQYF.

This clonotype was picked up many times. The rearrangement links TRBV7-9 to TRBJ1-1, with 8 bases matching TRBD1. The CDR3 contains 14 residues. V dropped 1 base and J dropped 11; count of bases not matched to a gene: 9. Germline loops: CDR1 SEHNR, CDR2 FQNEAQ (reference sequence). The CDR3 region has the DNA TGTGCCAGCAGCTTAGTTCAAGGGCAGGGGGCCGCTTTCTTT. It codes for CASSLVQGQGAAFF. The whole variable domain, filled in from reference TRBV7-9 and TRBJ1-1, reads DTGVSQNPRHKITKRGQNVTFRCDPISEHNRLYWYRQTLGQGPEFLTYFQNEAQLEKSRLLSDRFSAERPKGSFSTLEIQRTEQGDSAMYLCASSLVQGQGAAFFGQGTRLTVV.

This clonotype was observed a handful of times. The rearrangement joins TRBV9 to TRBJ2-3, with D perhaps TRBD2 (6 bases). CDR3 length: 17 amino acids. Trimming took off 3 bases at V and 2 bases at J, with 19 bases between the two ends. Germline CDR1 reads SGDLS; CDR2 reads YYNGEE. The CDR3 DNA sequence: TGTGCCAGCAGCGGATCGACTAGAAACTCCTTCACAGATACGCAGTATTTT. It translates to CASSGSTRNSFTDTQYF. The entire variable domain, with the rest obtained from reference TRBV9 and TRBJ2-3, is as follows: DSGVTQTPKHLITATGQRVTLRCSPRSGDLSVYWYQQSLDQGLQFLIQYYNGEERAKGNILERFSAQQFPDLHSELNLSSLELGDSALYFCASSGSTRNSFTDTQYFGPGTRLTVL.

This clonotype showed up just a few times. V is TRBV29-1 and J is TRBJ2-1, with 15 bases identical to TRBD2. The germline CDR1 and CDR2 sequences are SQVTM and ANQGSEA. After removal of 4 bases from V and 7 bases from J, the junction contained 2 bases not matched to a gene. The length of the CDR3 is 14 residues. CDR3 DNA: TGCAGCGTTGCTGGACTAGCGGGAGGGAATGAGCAGTTCTTC. As protein: CSVAGLAGGNEQFF.

This clonotype was seen a few times. This chain connects TRBV7-9 to TRBJ2-7, with 8 bases fitting TRBD2. Trimming at V came to 5 bases and at J to 5 bases, leaving 8 bases not matched to a gene. CDR1 SEHNR and CDR2 FQNEAQ come from the germline V gene (reference sequence). The CDR3 is 14 amino acids. CDR3 residues: CASSPSGSPHEQYF. CDR3 sequence (DNA): TGTGCCAGCAGCCCGAGCGGGAGTCCCCACGAGCAGTACTTC.

This rearrangement joins TRBV13 to TRBJ2-3; D not resolved. Trimming took 5 bases from V and 4 from J, leaving 10 bases between them. CDR3 length: 13 amino acids. Germline V gene sequence: CDR1 PRHDT, CDR2 FYEKMQ (reference sequence). The chain's CDR3 is CASSPPFPDTQYF. The CDR3 DNA follows: TGTGCCAGCAGCCCCCCCTTCCCAGATACGCAGTATTTT.

This clonotype is a singleton in its sample. The chain employs TRBV7-9 and TRBJ2-7, with D possibly TRBD1 on 6 matching bases. CDR1 is SEHNR and CDR2 is FQNEAQ in the germline V gene (reference sequence). The CDR3 loop spans 14 amino acids. The V end lost 1 base, the J end lost 1 base, and 8 bases lay between the germline ends. The CDR3, as DNA: TGTGCCAGCAGCTTAGGGACAGATTCCTACGAGCAGTACTTC. Residues: CASSLGTDSYEQYF.

This chain links TRBV2 with TRBJ2-2; 13 bases line up with TRBD2. Trimming took 8 bases from V and 7 from J; bases not matched to a gene: 7. This CDR3 comprises 15 residues. Per germline, CDR1 SNHLY and CDR2 FYNNEI. The CDR3, as DNA: TGTGCCAGCGGGGGACTAGCGGGACCGGGCGGGGAGCTGTTTTTT. Its protein product is CASGGLAGPGGELFF.

The table lists this clonotype with a few counts. The chain employs TRBV5-1 and TRBJ2-2; D is unclear. The germline V gene has CDR1 SGHRS and CDR2 YFSETQ. The germline V and J ends were trimmed by 3 bases and 4 bases, with 13 bases remaining between them. CDR3 length equals 15 residues. The DNA for the CDR3 is TGCGCCAGCAGCTCGTCGGCCAGCCCCACCGGGGAGCTGTTTTTT. Translated, it gives CASSSSASPTGELFF.

The gene calls are TRBV18 and TRBJ1-2; 7 bases align to TRBD1. J gave up 4 bases and V 3 bases, and 8 bases lay outside the gene matches. Germline V CDR1 and CDR2: KGHSH, LQKENI. This CDR3 has 15 residues. The CDR3 nucleotides are TGTGCCAGCTCACCTCAAACGACAGGGCTCTATGGCTACACCTTC. As protein: CASSPQTTGLYGYTF.

J is TRBJ2-7 and V is TRBV7-9; TRBD2 aligns across 13 bases. The V and J ends lost 5 bases and 0 bases, in that order; junction bases with no gene match: 10. The CDR3 runs to 18 residues. The germline CDR1 and CDR2 sequences are SEHNR and FQNEAQ (reference sequence). The CDR3 nucleotides are TGTGCCAGCAGCACCCGACTAGCGGGAGGCGTCAGCTCCTACGAGCAGTACTTC. It is translated as CASSTRLAGGVSSYEQYF.

This clonotype was recorded at least ten times. The chain combines TRBV29-1 with TRBJ2-7; 13 positions match TRBD2. This CDR3 region has 14 residues. Germline-derived CDR1 and CDR2 are SQVTM and ANQGSEA. V shed 6 bases, J shed 6 bases, and the junction held 8 bases outside the gene matches. CDR3 residues: CSVVGLAGSREQYF. The CDR3 region has the DNA TGCAGCGTGGTGGGACTAGCGGGATCCCGCGAGCAGTACTTC.

The CDR3 loop reads CASSIRAGGADGYTF. The CDR3 DNA sequence: TGTGCCAGCAGTATCCGCGCAGGGGGCGCCGATGGCTACACCTTC. This chain uses TRBV12-3 or TRBV12-4 with TRBJ1-2; 8 nucleotides agree with TRBD1. This CDR3 is 15 amino acids long. V shed 5 bases and J 6 bases; nucleotides not matched to a gene: 11.

The V gene is TRBV5-1, the J gene TRBJ2-7; D unclear. The V and J ends lost 0 bases and 3 bases respectively, with 10 bases between them. Germline lookup yields CDR1 SGHRS and CDR2 YFSETQ. The CDR3 runs 14 residues. Here the CDR3 DNA reads TGCGCCAGCAGCTTGGGGACCTTAGACTACGAGCAGTACTTC. It translates to CASSLGTLDYEQYF.

This clonotype was seen more than once but under ten times. The CDR3 spells CAWGKQREGGETQYF. In DNA form, the CDR3 reads TGTGCCTGGGGGAAACAGCGGGAGGGCGGAGAGACCCAGTACTTC. The chain is built from TRBV30 and TRBJ2-5; 10 bases align to TRBD2. Unmatched junction bases numbered 10, after V lost 5 bases and J lost 4 bases. Germline loops: CDR1 GTSNPN, CDR2 SVGIG (reference sequence). The CDR3 has 15 residues.

J is TRBJ1-3 and V is TRBV7-2; D gene uncertain. Germline-derived CDR1 and CDR2 are SGHTA and FQGNSA. This CDR3 comprises 15 residues. The V end lost 1 base, the J end lost 0 bases, and 7 bases lay between the germline ends. CDR3 region: CASSLVPDSGNTIYF. DNA of the CDR3: TGTGCCAGCAGCTTAGTGCCAGACTCTGGAAACACCATATATTTT. The full variable domain, completed using reference TRBV7-2 and TRBJ1-3, is GAGVSQSPSNKVTEKGKDVELRCDPISGHTALYWYRQSLGQGLEFLIYFQGNSAPDKSGLPSDRFSAERTGGSVSTLTIQRTQQEDSAVYLCASSLVPDSGNTIYFGEGSWLTVV.

There are a few counts of this clonotype. The chain employs TRBV6-1 and TRBJ2-1; D not certain. The CDR3 runs to 15 residues. Germline V gives CDR1 MNHNS, CDR2 SASEGT. Trimming stripped 6 bases from V and 0 bases from J, with 12 bases between. The DNA of the CDR3 is TGTGCCAGCAGAGAAACCCCTTTCTCCTACAATGAGCAGTTCTTC. Amino acid sequence: CASRETPFSYNEQFF.

This clonotype was recorded many times. The J gene is TRBJ2-3, the V gene TRBV11-1; 8 bases agree with TRBD1. Germline V gene data show CDR1 as SGHAT and CDR2 as FQDESV (reference sequence). V dropped 4 bases and J dropped 6; count of bases not matched to a gene: 6. The CDR3 spans 14 residues. In DNA, the CDR3 is TGTGCCAGCAGCTCCCACAGGGGGTCCGATACGCAGTATTTT. This translates into CASSSHRGSDTQYF.

This clonotype was seen a handful of times. The chain recombines TRBV4-1 with TRBJ2-3; D possibly corresponds to TRBD1 (6 bases). The CDR3 sequence is 17 residues long. V was shortened by 0 bases and J by 0 bases, with 13 bases between the two germline ends. Germline values: CDR1 MGHRA, CDR2 YSYEKL. DNA for the CDR3: TGCGCCAGCAGCCAAGATCAAGACAGGAGAAGCACAGATACGCAGTATTTT. Its protein is CASSQDQDRRSTDTQYF.

V gene TRBV28 combines with J gene TRBJ1-1; D possibly corresponds to TRBD1 (6 bases). V dropped 5 bases and J dropped 5 bases, with 15 bases sitting between them. CDR1 is MDHEN, CDR2 SYDVKM, per germline. CDR3 length equals 14 residues. The CDR3 loop is CASSTGSMGTEAFF. The DNA of the CDR3 is TGTGCCAGCAGTACAGGGAGTATGGGGACTGAAGCTTTCTTT.

This clonotype was seen a handful of times. CDR3 residues: CSARGSGYGYTF. The CDR3 DNA follows: TGCAGTGCTAGAGGCAGTGGCTATGGCTACACCTTC. The chain carries TRBV20-1 and TRBJ1-2; no clear D. The CDR3 is 12 residues long. Germline CDR1 and CDR2: DFQATT and SNEGSKA (reference sequence). V dropped 1 base and J dropped 4 bases, with 7 bases sitting between them.